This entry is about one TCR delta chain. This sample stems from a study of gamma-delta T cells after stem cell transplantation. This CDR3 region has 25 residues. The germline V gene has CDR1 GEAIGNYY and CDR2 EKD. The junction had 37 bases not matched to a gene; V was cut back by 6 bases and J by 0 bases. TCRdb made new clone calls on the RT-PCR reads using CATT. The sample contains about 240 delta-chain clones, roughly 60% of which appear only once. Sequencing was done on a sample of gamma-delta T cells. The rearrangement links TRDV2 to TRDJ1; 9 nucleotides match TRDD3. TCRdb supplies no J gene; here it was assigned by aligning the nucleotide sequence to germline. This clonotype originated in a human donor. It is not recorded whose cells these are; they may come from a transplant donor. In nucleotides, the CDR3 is TGTGCCTGTTCCAACCTCCCCCTCTCGACCCCGCCCGTACTGGGGGAGATGGGGGACACCGATAAACTCATCTTT. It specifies CACSNLPLSTPPVLGEMGDTDKLIF.